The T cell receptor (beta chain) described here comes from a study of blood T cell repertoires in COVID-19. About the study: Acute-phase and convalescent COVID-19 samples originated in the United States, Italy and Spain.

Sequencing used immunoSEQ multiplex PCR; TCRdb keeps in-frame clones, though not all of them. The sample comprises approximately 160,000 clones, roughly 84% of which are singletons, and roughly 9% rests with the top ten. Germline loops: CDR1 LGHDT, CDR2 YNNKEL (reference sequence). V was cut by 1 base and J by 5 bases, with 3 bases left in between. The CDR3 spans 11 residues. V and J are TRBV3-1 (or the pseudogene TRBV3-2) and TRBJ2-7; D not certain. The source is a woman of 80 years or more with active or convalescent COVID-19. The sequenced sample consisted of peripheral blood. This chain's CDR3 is CASSQGDEQYF. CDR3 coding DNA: TGTGCCAGCAGCCAAGGCGACGAGCAGTACTTC.